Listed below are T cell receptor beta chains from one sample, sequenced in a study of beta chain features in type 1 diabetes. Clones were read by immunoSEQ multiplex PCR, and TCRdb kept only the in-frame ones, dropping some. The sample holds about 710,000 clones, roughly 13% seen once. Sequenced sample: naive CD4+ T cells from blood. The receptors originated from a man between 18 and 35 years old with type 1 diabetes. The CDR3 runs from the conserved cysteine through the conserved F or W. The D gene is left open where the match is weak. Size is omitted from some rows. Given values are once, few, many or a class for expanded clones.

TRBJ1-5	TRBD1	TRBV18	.	TGTGCCAGCTCTACTAGGACAGGGGACAATCAGCCCCAGCATTTT	CASSTRTGDNQPQHF
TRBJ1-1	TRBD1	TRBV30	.	TGTGCCCGAAGGACAGGGTGGTCTGAAGCTTTCTTT	CARRTGWSEAFF
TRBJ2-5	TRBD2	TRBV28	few	TGTGCCAGCAGTGAAGGACTAGCGGGGGGCCCGGCGACCCAGTACTTC	CASSEGLAGGPATQYF
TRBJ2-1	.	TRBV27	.	TGTGCCAGCAGTCCGAGCAGGGGCCCCTACAATGAGCAGTTCTTC	CASSPSRGPYNEQFF
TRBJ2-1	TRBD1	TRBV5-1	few	TGCGCCAGCTGCCCCGGGACAGGGGGCCACGAGCAGTTCTTC	CASCPGTGGHEQFF
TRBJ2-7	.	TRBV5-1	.	TGCGCCAGCAGCTCACAGGCTTCCTACGAGCAGTACTTC	CASSSQASYEQYF
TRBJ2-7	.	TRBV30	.	TGTGCCTGGAGCCCCGGCGCGGTCTCCTACGAGCAGTACTTC	CAWSPGAVSYEQYF
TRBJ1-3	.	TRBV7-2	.	TGTGCCAGCAGCTTAGAGGGTTTCGCTGGAAACACCATATATTTT	CASSLEGFAGNTIYF
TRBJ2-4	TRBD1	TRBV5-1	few	TGCGCCAGCAGCTCGCGAGCGGGGACAGGGGCCCAAAACATTCAGTACTTC	CASSSRAGTGAQNIQYF
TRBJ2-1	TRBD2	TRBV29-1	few	TGCAGAAAACTTGGGCGGGAGATGGGATACAATGAGCAGTTCTTC	CRKLGREMGYNEQFF
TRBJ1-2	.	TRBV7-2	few	TGTGCCAGCAGCTTAGGGGTGGACTCCTATGGCTACACCTTC	CASSLGVDSYGYTF